This entry concerns a single TCR beta chain. Its antigen is undetermined. These data come from a study of blood T cells in healthy people across ages. Study-wide points: When set beside aged donors, long-lived donors presented more naive CD4+ cells and higher diversity.

The germline V gene encodes CDR1 MGHRA and CDR2 YSYEKL. The CDR3 extends over 15 amino acids. V lost 2 bases, J lost 2 bases, and 4 bases stayed unmatched. The individuals who served as donors were healthy Caucasians living in Russia, aged about 6 to 100. It was around 10 milliliters of peripheral blood that were drawn from each donor. Next came a second PCR, run for roughly 6 to 11 cycles, which used a sample-barcoded 5' primer along with a J-beta primer mix. Each of the samples gave a minimum of 3 million paired-end reads that contained CDR3. TCRdb itself ran the 5' RACE reads through MiXCR, one entry per CDR3 protein. The sample lists hundreds of thousands of distinct CDR3 sequences, roughly 56% occurring once.

V usage is TRBV4-1 and J usage is TRBJ2-5; 8 bases fit TRBD1. The specimen sequenced was blood. This sequence originates from a man aged 35 to 55 in good health. The CDR3 spells CASSQRQGTQETQYF. CDR3 bases: TGCGCCAGCAGCCAACGACAGGGGACACAAGAGACCCAGTACTTC.